This record concerns one T cell receptor (beta chain) sequence. Antigen unknown. The repertoire was sequenced with immunoSEQ multiplex PCR; TCRdb's copy has only in-frame clones and lacks some. This repertoire shows 75,000 or so clones, 60% to 85% found once; its top ten account for about 1%. Antigen-specific CD4+ T cells were expanded (with viral peptide pools) by the ViraFEST assay ahead of sequencing. The authors isolated CD4+ T cells after more than eight days of culture. Vaccination of participants consisted of two doses of either the BNT162b2 or mRNA-1273 vaccine. IL-2 medium was substituted for half the medium on days 3 and 7. This entry belongs to a study of vaccination effects on CD4 cells after COVID-19. Per the germline V gene, CDR1 is SGHRS and CDR2 is YFSETQ. This CDR3 is built from 15 residues. The trim removed 4 bases at V and 3 bases at J, leaving 9 bases unmatched. Study results and limitations: Marked clonal contraction of both clone types appeared late after vaccination.

The source was CD4+ T cells from PBMCs cultured with HCoV-OC43 spike peptides, collected after COVID-19 vaccination. Subset noted: HCoV-OC43 spike overlapping peptide pool stimulation. The V call is TRBV5-1, the J call TRBJ2-5; 7 nucleotides match TRBD1. The receptor was isolated from a human donor who received a COVID-19 vaccine. CDR3 region: CASSGSSGTEETQYF. The CDR3 DNA sequence: TGCGCCAGCAGCGGATCCTCGGGGACAGAAGAGACCCAGTACTTC.